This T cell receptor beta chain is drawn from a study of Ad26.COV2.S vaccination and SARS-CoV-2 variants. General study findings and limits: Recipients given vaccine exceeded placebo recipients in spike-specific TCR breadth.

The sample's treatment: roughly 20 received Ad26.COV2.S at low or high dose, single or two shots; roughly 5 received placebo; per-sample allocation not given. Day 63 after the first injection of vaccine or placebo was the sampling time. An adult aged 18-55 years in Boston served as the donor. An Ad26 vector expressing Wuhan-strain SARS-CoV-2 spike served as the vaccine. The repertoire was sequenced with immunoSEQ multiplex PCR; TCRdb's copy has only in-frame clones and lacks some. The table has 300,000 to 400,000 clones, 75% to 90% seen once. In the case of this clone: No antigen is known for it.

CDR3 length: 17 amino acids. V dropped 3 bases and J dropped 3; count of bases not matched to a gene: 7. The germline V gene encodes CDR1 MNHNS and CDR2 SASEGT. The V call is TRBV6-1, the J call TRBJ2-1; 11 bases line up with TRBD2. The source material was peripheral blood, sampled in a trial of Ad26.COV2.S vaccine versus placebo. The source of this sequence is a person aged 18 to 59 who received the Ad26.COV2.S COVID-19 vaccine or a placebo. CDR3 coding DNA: TGTGCCAGCAGTGATACCCTGCTAGCGGGGGGCTACAATGAGCAGTTCTTC. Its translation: CASSDTLLAGGYNEQFF.